These 29 T cell receptor beta chains came from one sample sequenced in a study of shared clonotypes between healthy human individuals (TCRdb year 2020). To prepare the library, the immunoSEQ multiplex PCR assay was applied. The immuneACCESS repertoire file appears here via TCRdb, limited to in-frame rearrangements. These files lack a portion of the clones; in checked studies, under half of the deficit traces to unresolved V genes, and the cause of the others is not known. The sample table lists about 100,000 clones, 60% to 75% of them with a count of one. The top ten clones comprise about 50% of the sample. The sample taken for sequencing was memory CD8+ T cells sorted from blood. The sample's cell subset or site label, in plain terms: CD45RO+ cells pooled with CCR7-negative TemRA cells. The receptor source for this set is a man aged 25-45 years in good health.

The rearrangement joins TRBV6-5 to TRBJ2-2, with TRBD1 matching 10 bases. CDR1 MNHEY and CDR2 SVGAGI come from the germline V gene. The CDR3 loop spans 14 amino acids. The V gene end was trimmed by 7 bases and the J gene end by 3 bases; junction bases not matched to a gene: 2. CDR3 loop: CASNGQGDTGELFF. CDR3 nucleotide sequence: TGTGCCAGCAATGGACAGGGGGACACCGGGGAGCTGTTTTTT.

The sample holds many counts of this clone. Additional DNA sequences in this sample encode the identical CDR3. The V gene is TRBV28, the J gene TRBJ2-7; D is unresolved. The CDR3 length is 11 residues. CDR1 MDHEN and CDR2 SYDVKM come from the germline V gene. Trimming cost V 4 bases and J 1 base, with 2 bases left between them. CDR3 region: CASSWSYEQYF. CDR3 nucleotides: TGTGCCAGCAGTTGGTCCTACGAGCAGTACTTC.

V is TRBV4-3 and J is TRBJ2-7, with unresolved D. The germline V gene encodes CDR1 LGHNA and CDR2 YSLEER. The V end lost 3 bases, the J end lost 3 bases, and 15 bases lay between the germline ends. This CDR3 comprises 15 residues. The CDR3 loop reads CASSQGWVVNYEQYF. The CDR3 DNA sequence: TGCGCCAGCAGCCAGGGTTGGGTCGTTAACTACGAGCAGTACTTC.

The CDR3 loop is CASSRGQLYGYTF. The CDR3 DNA reads as TGTGCCAGTAGTCGGGGACAGCTCTATGGCTACACCTTC. The chain carries TRBV19 and TRBJ1-2, with 7 bases aligning to TRBD1. Germline-derived CDR1 and CDR2 are LNHDA and SQIVND (reference sequence). Germline trimming cut 5 bases from V and 4 bases from J; bases unmatched to any gene: 4. This CDR3 region has 13 residues.

The DNA of the CDR3 is TGTGCCAGCAGTTTCCGTGGTGGGGGAACCATCTCTGGGGCCAACGTCCTGACTTTC. As protein: CASSFRGGGTISGANVLTF. The chain is built from TRBV27 and TRBJ2-6; D may be TRBD1 or TRBD2 (5 bases each). The germline V gene encodes CDR1 MNHEY and CDR2 SMNVEV (reference sequence). V was trimmed by 3 bases and J by 0 bases, leaving 18 bases between them. CDR3 size: 19 residues.

The gene calls are TRBV18 and TRBJ2-4; D gene ambiguous. There are 17 residues in the CDR3. V lost 1 base and J lost 3, with 16 bases in between. The germline CDR1 and CDR2 sequences are KGHSH and LQKENI. DNA for the CDR3: TGTGCCAGCTCACCACGTTCGGGTGCCTTGGGCAAAAACATTCAGTACTTC. Translating it yields CASSPRSGALGKNIQYF. Filled out from reference TRBV18 and TRBJ2-4, the complete variable domain reads NAGVMQNPRHLVRRRGQEARLRCSPMKGHSHVYWYRQLPEEGLKFMVYLQKENIIDESGMPKERFSAEFPKEGPSILRIQQVVRGDSAAYFCASSPRSGALGKNIQYFGAGTRLSVL.

To note about this clone: This likely came from a read error, as a far larger clone is one base away. The chain links TRBV28 to TRBJ2-7; no clear D gene. The CDR3 covers 11 residues. Germline-derived CDR1 and CDR2 are MDHEN and SYDVKM. CDR3 sequence: CANSLNYEQYF. In DNA, the CDR3 is TGTGCCAACAGTTTAAATTACGAGCAGTACTTC.

This clone appeared a few times. One base away lies a much larger clone, so this may be a sequencing read error. V is TRBV6-1 and J is TRBJ2-6; D gene unclear. Trimming pared 2 bases from V and 0 bases from J, leaving 2 bases between. There are 14 residues in the CDR3. The germline gives CDR1 MNHNS, CDR2 SASEGT. The CDR3 loop reads CASSETSGANVLTF. CDR3 coding DNA: TGTGCCAGCAGTGAAACCTCTGGGGCCAACGTCCTGACTTTC.

This clone was found many times. The gene calls are TRBV6-1 and TRBJ2-7; 7 nucleotides line up with TRBD2. Germline CDR1 is MNHNS and CDR2 is SASEGT. The CDR3 loop spans 15 amino acids. Unmatched junction bases numbered 11, after V lost 7 bases and J lost 2 bases. The CDR3 here is CASTLGGTSTYEQYF. The CDR3 nucleotides read TGTGCCAGCACCCTGGGGGGGACGTCTACCTACGAGCAGTACTTC.

As regards this clone: Other DNA sequences within the sample encode an identical CDR3. This chain joins TRBV28 and TRBJ2-7; D gene ambiguous. This CDR3 contains 11 residues. Germline assignment: CDR1 MDHEN and CDR2 SYDVKM. The V gene lost 7 bases and the J gene lost 3 bases, with 7 bases spanning the gap. CDR3 nucleotides: TGTGCCAGCACCAGTTACTACGAGCAGTACTTC. Its translation: CASTSYYEQYF.

The rearrangement joins TRBV11-2 to TRBJ2-2; D might be TRBD2 (5 bases). The CDR3 sequence is 14 residues long. V gave up 5 bases and J gave up 5 bases, with 12 bases separating them. CDR1 is SGHAT, CDR2 FQNNGV, per germline. The CDR3 sequence: CASSPSTGTGELFF. The CDR3 DNA reads as TGTGCCAGCAGCCCGTCGACGGGAACCGGGGAGCTGTTTTTT.

Many counts were recorded for this clone. This rearrangement joins TRBV19 to TRBJ2-1; D call uncertain. Trimming cost V 3 bases and J 6 bases, with 18 bases left between them. The CDR3 totals 16 residues. CDR1 is LNHDA, CDR2 SQIVND, per germline (reference sequence). This chain's CDR3 is CASSISGPALGNEQFF. The CDR3 region has the DNA TGTGCCAGTAGTATTTCTGGCCCGGCACTTGGCAATGAGCAGTTCTTC.

J is TRBJ2-1 and V is TRBV7-8; 9 positions agree with TRBD1. The CDR3 consists of 16 residues. V shed 2 bases, J shed 5 bases, and the junction held 7 bases outside the gene matches. In germline, CDR1 is SGHVS, CDR2 FQNEAQ. The CDR3 loop is CASSLLGTGIDNEQFF. CDR3 coding DNA: TGTGCCAGCAGCTTACTTGGGACAGGGATAGACAATGAGCAGTTCTTC.

The V and J genes are TRBV7-8 and TRBJ2-7, with D unresolved. Germline V gives CDR1 SGHVS, CDR2 FQNEAQ. The length of the CDR3 is 12 residues. The ends were cut back, 5 bases at V and 0 bases at J, with 5 bases in the middle. CDR3 region: CASSPNSYEQYF. CDR3 DNA: TGTGCCAGCAGCCCAAACTCCTACGAGCAGTACTTC.

The J gene is TRBJ2-3, the V gene TRBV28; no reliable D call. V was trimmed by 5 bases and J by 6 bases, leaving 12 bases between them. This CDR3 spans 13 amino acids. Germline assignment: CDR1 MDHEN and CDR2 SYDVKM. CDR3 protein: CASSAGILDTQYF. The CDR3 DNA reads TGTGCCAGCAGTGCTGGGATTTTGGATACGCAGTATTTT.

J is TRBJ2-7 and V is TRBV27; D is possibly TRBD1 (6 bases). CDR3 size: 13 residues. Trimming took off 5 bases at V and 6 bases at J, with 14 bases between the two ends. In germline, CDR1 is MNHEY, CDR2 SMNVEV (reference sequence). CDR3 residues: CASSKGGRGEQYF. CDR3 in DNA: TGTGCCAGCAGTAAAGGGGGACGGGGCGAGCAGTACTTC.

The chain has TRBV11-2 and TRBJ2-3; perhaps D is TRBD1 or TRBD2 (5 bases each). V lost 5 bases and J lost 10, with 22 bases in between. The CDR3 extends over 15 amino acids. CDR1 SGHAT and CDR2 FQNNGV come from the germline V gene. The CDR3 loop is CASSQPGTSVMAQYF. The CDR3 bases are TGTGCCAGCAGCCAACCCGGGACCAGCGTCATGGCGCAGTATTTT.

This clone was counted ten times or more. V is TRBV28 and J is TRBJ2-7; D remains unclear. Trimming left V 2 bases short and J 2 bases short, with 1 base between. In germline, CDR1 is MDHEN, CDR2 SYDVKM. This CDR3 has 11 amino acids. The CDR3 DNA reads as TGTGCCAGCAGTTTAACCTACGAGCAGTACTTC. It codes for CASSLTYEQYF.

This clone was counted only a few times. The chain employs TRBV6-4 and TRBJ2-3, with 10 bases matching TRBD2. The V segment lost 6 bases and the J segment 3 bases; nucleotides outside the gene matches: 9. The CDR3 is made up of 16 amino acids. Per the germline V gene, CDR1 is MRHNA and CDR2 is SNTAGT. The CDR3 nucleotides are TGTGCCAGCAGCCTCGGTTTAGCGGGAGGTACAGATACGCAGTATTTT. This gives the protein CASSLGLAGGTDTQYF.

In its sample, this clone is medium-sized (0.01 to 0.1%). The chain links TRBV29-1 to TRBJ2-7, with 11 bases lining up with TRBD1. CDR3 size: 15 residues. Germline V gene sequence: CDR1 SQVTM, CDR2 ANQGSEA. V dropped 8 bases and J dropped 6; count of bases not matched to a gene: 15. CDR3 sequence reads: CSIATGTGGKGEQYF. In nucleotides, the CDR3 is TGCAGCATAGCAACCGGGACAGGGGGAAAAGGCGAGCAGTACTTC.

Of note for this clone: A clone one base away is much larger, so this may be a read error. The chain has TRBV11-2 and TRBJ2-5; 9 nucleotides line up with TRBD2. The CDR3 loop spans 16 amino acids. From germline, CDR1 is SGHAT and CDR2 FQNNGV. CDR3 amino acids: CANSPALAGQLETQYF. As DNA, the CDR3 is TGTGCCAACAGCCCCGCCCTAGCGGGACAGCTAGAGACCCAGTACTTC.

This clone has a handful of counts. The J gene is TRBJ2-1, the V gene TRBV7-8, with D possibly TRBD2 on 5 matching bases. Trimming took off 5 bases at V and 15 bases at J, with 17 bases between the two ends. This CDR3 is 12 amino acids long. CDR1 and CDR2 (germline): SGHVS, FQNEAQ. CDR3 amino acids: CASSLSGGPGFF. DNA for the CDR3: TGTGCCAGCAGCCTGTCCGGAGGTCCGGGGTTCTTC. The entire variable domain, with the rest obtained from reference TRBV7-8 and TRBJ2-1, is as follows: GAGVSQSPRYKVAKRGQDVALRCDPISGHVSLFWYQQALGQGPEFLTYFQNEAQLDKSGLPSDRFFAERPEGSVSTLKIQRTQQEDSAVYLCASSLSGGPGFFGPGTRLTVL.

The chain links TRBV28 to TRBJ2-7; D is unresolved. Germline V gives CDR1 MDHEN, CDR2 SYDVKM. CDR3 length: 12 residues. V lost 3 bases to trimming and J lost 2 bases, with 5 bases between them. The CDR3 bases are TGTGCCAGCAGTTTTGGACCCTACGAGCAGTACTTC. Its translation: CASSFGPYEQYF.

The V gene is TRBV6-5, the J gene TRBJ2-2; D not certain. The CDR3 is made up of 14 amino acids. The germline gives CDR1 MNHEY, CDR2 SVGAGI. The germline V and J ends were trimmed by 6 bases and 5 bases, with 13 bases remaining between them. The CDR3: CASSIRRRTGELFF. CDR3 DNA: TGTGCCAGCAGCATTAGAAGGCGGACCGGGGAGCTGTTTTTT.

This chain uses TRBV7-9 with TRBJ2-3, with 9 bases identical to TRBD2. V was clipped by 3 bases and J by 2 bases; unmatched bases: 3. The CDR3 has 15 residues. Germline CDR1 reads SEHNR; CDR2 reads FQNEAQ (reference sequence). The CDR3 region has the DNA TGTGCCAGCAGCTTGACTAGCGGTAACACAGATACGCAGTATTTT. Translation: CASSLTSGNTDTQYF.

V and J are TRBV4-1 and TRBJ2-1; perhaps TRBD2 as D (6 bases). V was pared by 4 bases and J by 4 bases, with 20 bases between. This CDR3 region has 17 residues. Germline loops: CDR1 MGHRA, CDR2 YSYEKL. CDR3 sequence reads: CASSPLPSTSRYNEQFF. The CDR3 DNA reads as TGCGCCAGCAGCCCTTTACCCTCCACTAGCAGATACAATGAGCAGTTCTTC.

This clone has a count of ten or more. At the DNA level, this CDR3 is encoded by other sequences in the same sample as well. V gene TRBV10-3 combines with J gene TRBJ1-1; no clear D gene. Germline V gene sequence: CDR1 ENHRY, CDR2 SYGVKD. The CDR3 loop spans 11 amino acids. Trimming removed 6 bases from V and 1 base from J, with 3 bases in between. The CDR3 nucleotides read TGTGCCATCAGAGGGAACACTGAAGCTTTCTTT. It specifies CAIRGNTEAFF.

This sequence joins TRBV7-6 and TRBJ2-5; D is possibly TRBD1 (6 bases). Germline assignment: CDR1 SGHVS and CDR2 FNYEAQ. V was trimmed by 3 bases and J by 1 base, leaving 12 bases between them. This CDR3 has 15 amino acids. CDR3 in DNA: TGTGCCAGCAGCTTTGCAACAGGGATCCAAGAGACCCAGTACTTC. This translates into CASSFATGIQETQYF.

This chain links TRBV18 with TRBJ1-1; perhaps TRBD1 as D (5 bases). This CDR3 is built from 14 residues. Between the trimmed V and J ends, which lost 3 bases and 1 base, there was a span of 9 bases. CDR1 and CDR2 from the germline V gene are KGHSH and LQKENI. CDR3: CASSPTGQNTEAFF. The CDR3 DNA reads as TGTGCCAGCTCACCTACTGGACAGAACACTGAAGCTTTCTTT.